These 16 T cell receptor beta chains were sequenced from one sample in a study of T cells after yellow fever vaccination. MiXCR, applied by TCRdb to the 5' RACE reads, yields one record per CDR3 protein. The sample has some 670,000 distinct CDR3 sequences, roughly an eighth seen once; the top ten hold around 14%. Here the sequenced sample was PBMCs, taken on the day of the yellow fever booster vaccination. The receptors originated from a young man who received the YFV17D yellow fever vaccine.

Of note for this clonotype: The junction shows a germline mismatch at one end, possibly a read error. The chain carries TRBV12-3 or TRBV12-4 and TRBJ2-2; 11 bases map to TRBD2. CDR3 size: 18 residues. The CDR3 bases are TGTGCCATCAGTCCCCGCGGTAGCGGGAGGGCGGGTACCGGGGAGCTGTTTTTT. This encodes CAISPRGSGRAGTGELFF.

The CDR3 coding sequence is TGTGCCAGCAGCTTCTTGGGGTCATCAGATACGCAGTATTTT. It codes for CASSFLGSSDTQYF. The gene calls are TRBV7-2 and TRBJ2-3; no clear D gene. Trimming took 3 bases from V and 4 from J, leaving 11 bases between them. Germline V gene lookup returns CDR1 SGHTA and CDR2 FQGNSA. The CDR3 extends over 14 amino acids.

The V gene is TRBV5-1, the J gene TRBJ2-7, with 11 bases lining up with TRBD1. The V and J ends lost 0 bases and 7 bases, in that order; junction bases with no gene match: 12. Germline CDR1 and CDR2: SGHRS and YFSETQ. The CDR3 totals 17 residues. CDR3 loop: CASSLAPGQGVSKEQYF. CDR3 sequence (DNA): TGCGCCAGCAGCTTGGCCCCGGGACAGGGGGTTTCCAAAGAGCAGTACTTC.

V is TRBV7-9 and J is TRBJ2-2; 8 bases fit TRBD2. V was pared by 4 bases and J by 6 bases, with 7 bases of the junction left unmatched. The CDR3 is 15 residues long. CDR1 and CDR2 from the germline V gene are SEHNR and FQNEAQ (reference sequence). This chain's CDR3 is CASSSGRAIAGELFF. In nucleotides, the CDR3 is TGTGCCAGCAGCTCCGGGAGGGCCATTGCCGGGGAGCTGTTTTTT.

CDR3 in DNA: TGCAGTGCTTTACAGTTCTACGAGCAGTACTTC. It specifies CSALQFYEQYF. The V call is TRBV20-1, the J call TRBJ2-7; D remains unclear. V shed 5 bases and J shed 3 bases, with 8 bases lying between them. Germline V gene sequence: CDR1 DFQATT, CDR2 SNEGSKA (reference sequence). This CDR3 comprises 11 residues.

The rearrangement joins TRBV2 to TRBJ2-5, with D perhaps matching TRBD2 (5 bases). Trimming stripped 5 bases from V and 3 bases from J, with 19 bases between. CDR1 and CDR2 from the germline V gene are SNHLY and FYNNEI. The CDR3 has 16 amino acids. The chain's CDR3 is CASSNHLASAEETQYF. The CDR3 DNA follows: TGTGCCAGCAGTAACCATCTAGCCTCGGCCGAAGAGACCCAGTACTTC.

V gene TRBV20-1 combines with J gene TRBJ1-1, with a possible D match to TRBD1 (5 bases). Looked up from germline, CDR1 is DFQATT and CDR2 is SNEGSKA (reference sequence). The CDR3 contains 12 residues. Trimming removed 8 bases at V and 4 bases at J, with 14 bases between. CDR3 coding DNA: TGCAGTACACACCTAGGGGTCACTGAAGCTTTCTTT. Translating gives CSTHLGVTEAFF.

CDR3 amino acids: CASSLQGGGNNEQFF. The CDR3 coding sequence is TGCGCCAGCAGCTTGCAGGGAGGGGGGAACAATGAGCAGTTCTTC. V and J are TRBV5-1 and TRBJ2-1; a weak D match, TRBD2 (7 bases). Germline loops: CDR1 SGHRS, CDR2 YFSETQ. This CDR3 is built from 15 residues. With 1 base removed from V and 5 bases from J, the gap between germline ends came to 13 bases.

This clonotype appeared a few times. The gene calls are TRBV15 and TRBJ2-6; 10 bases map to TRBD1. This CDR3 has 20 residues. Germline CDR1 LNHNV, CDR2 YYDKDF (reference sequence). The ends lost 2 bases at V and 0 bases at J; junction bases unmatched: 10. The CDR3 sequence is CATSRRRGTGAFSGANVLTF. As DNA, the CDR3 is TGTGCCACCAGCAGAAGGAGAGGGACAGGGGCCTTCTCTGGGGCCAACGTCCTGACTTTC.

This clonotype appeared many times. The rearrangement uses TRBV20-1 and TRBJ2-3, with D hard to call. CDR1 is DFQATT, CDR2 SNEGSKA, per germline (reference sequence). The CDR3 runs to 13 residues. Trimming left V 4 bases short and J 5 bases short, with 13 bases between. The CDR3 DNA reads TGCAGTGCTAACCCCCTTAGTGTAGATACGCAGTATTTT. Translating it yields CSANPLSVDTQYF.

In this sample, this clonotype turned up a few times. CDR3 amino acids: CASSPTAATEAFF. The CDR3 coding sequence is TGTGCCAGCAGCCCGACAGCTGCGACTGAAGCTTTCTTT. This rearrangement joins TRBV11-2 to TRBJ1-1; tentatively, D is TRBD1 (5 bases). Germline V lookup: CDR1 SGHAT, CDR2 FQNNGV. Trimming cost V 5 bases and J 5 bases, with 12 bases left between them. This CDR3 is built from 13 residues.

Details on this clonotype: A read error may account for a junction end that differs from germline. The genes are TRBV3-1 and TRBJ2-7; possibly TRBD2 for D (5 bases). The CDR3 spans 13 residues. The germline CDR1 and CDR2 sequences are LGHDT and YNNKEL (reference sequence). CDR3 loop: CASSQVEGYEQYF. The CDR3 coding sequence is TGTGCCAGCAGCCAAGTTGAGGGATACGAGCAGTATTTC.

The V call is TRBV12-5, the J call TRBJ2-5, with 9 bases that match TRBD2. Germline V gene lookup returns CDR1 LGHNT and CDR2 FRNRAP. The V segment lost 0 bases and the J segment 5 bases; nucleotides outside the gene matches: 10. This CDR3 is 17 amino acids long. The CDR3 reads CASGLVRTGTSIETQYF. CDR3 coding DNA: TGTGCTAGTGGTTTGGTACGTACTGGGACTAGCATTGAGACCCAGTACTTC.

This clonotype was detected only a few times. The chain couples TRBV11-2 to TRBJ2-7; D is uncertain. This CDR3 region has 16 residues. Germline CDR1 reads SGHAT; CDR2 reads FQNNGV. The germline V and J ends were trimmed by 5 bases and 0 bases, with 17 bases remaining between them. The DNA for the CDR3 is TGTGCCAGCAGCCCCCCGGACCTTGTCCGCTCCTACGAGCAGTACTTC. Its translation is CASSPPDLVRSYEQYF.

This clonotype has only a few counts. V usage is TRBV25-1 and J usage is TRBJ2-1; 14 bases fit TRBD2. J gave up 0 bases and V 4 bases, and 20 bases lay outside the gene matches. The germline V gene has CDR1 MGHDK and CDR2 SYGVNS. This CDR3 has 23 amino acids. In nucleotides, the CDR3 is TGTGCCAGCAGTGGCCCCAAGTTGTGGGGACTAGCGGGAGAGCCCCACTCCTACAATGAGCAGTTCTTC. It yields the protein CASSGPKLWGLAGEPHSYNEQFF.

This clonotype was observed a handful of times. The chain is built from TRBV18 and TRBJ2-3, with 9 bases identical to TRBD2. The germline CDR1 and CDR2 sequences are KGHSH and LQKENI. The CDR3 has 16 residues. V was pared by 2 bases and J by 4 bases, with 7 bases of the junction left unmatched. CDR3 amino acids: CASSPSLAGFADTQYF. In DNA form, the CDR3 reads TGTGCCAGCTCACCAAGTCTAGCGGGATTTGCAGATACGCAGTATTTT.